This T cell receptor (beta chain) was recovered during a study of blood T cells in healthy people across ages. V gave up 1 base and J gave up 6 bases, with 10 bases separating them. The V gene's germline CDR1 is KGHDR and CDR2 SFDVKD. The CDR3 consists of 14 residues. Regarding the study as a whole: PBMCs were not sorted, which prevented a conclusive comparison of naive versus antigen-experienced cells. Estimates drawn from one million T cells were deemed to understate diversity.

Donor samples were obtained from healthy Caucasian individuals from Russia, aged about 6 to 100. The authors ran a second PCR of 7 to 11 cycles using a sample-barcoded 5' primer and a J-beta primer mix. One entry per CDR3 protein, called by TCRdb with MiXCR from the 5' RACE reads. Of about 1.8 million distinct CDR3 sequences listed, around 48% are singletons. Worth noting for this clonotype: Its antigen is not known.

Sequenced sample: blood. The receptor's source is a woman aged 40 to 50 in good health. This chain uses TRBV24-1 with TRBJ2-3; D may be TRBD1 or TRBD2 (6 bases each). The chain's CDR3 is CATSDFTGRDTQYF. The CDR3, as DNA: TGTGCCACCAGTGATTTTACAGGGAGGGATACGCAGTATTTT.